This TCR beta chain was recorded in a study of beta chain features in type 1 diabetes. Study-level results: People with Type 1 diabetes carried modestly yet significantly shorter TCRB CDR3s in all four CD4+ subsets.

Sequenced material consisted of expressed TCRB transcripts (all of the isolated RNA was reverse transcribed). Using immunoSEQ multiplex PCR, the repertoire was profiled, and TCRdb retains in-frame clones only, with some absent. The sample holds under 200,000 clones, approximately 10% seen once. Trimming pared 10 bases from V and 4 bases from J, leaving 16 bases between. The CDR3 extends over 14 amino acids. Germline assignment: CDR1 MDHEN and CDR2 SYDVKM. A note on this clone: Its specificity is not known.

Sequencing was performed on central memory CD4+ T cells from blood. This clonotype was sampled from a man aged 25-45 years with type 1 diabetes. The rearrangement links TRBV28 to TRBJ2-2; perhaps TRBD1 as D (6 bases). CDR3 in DNA: TGTGCCACCCAAGGGGGAACCCGCACCGGGGAGCTGTTTTTT. Encoded protein: CATQGGTRTGELFF. Filled out from reference TRBV28 and TRBJ2-2, the complete variable domain reads DVKVTQSSRYLVKRTGEKVFLECVQDMDHENMFWYRQDPGLGLRLIYFSYDVKMKEKGDIPEGYSVSREKKERFSLILESASTNQTSMYLCATQGGTRTGELFFGEGSRLTVL.